A single sample is the source of the 5 T cell receptor beta chains below, sequenced in a study of T cells after posttransplantation cyclophosphamide. This table comes from immunoSEQ multiplex PCR, and its TCRdb copy is limited to in-frame clones, with some not included. The specimen has about 24,000 clones, none found just once. Sequencing was performed on PBMCs. The receptors stem from a woman aged 55-70 years in good health, CMV-negative, and a related stem cell transplant donor.

This clone was seen more than once but under ten times. CDR3 region: CASSLTGPGYTF. CDR3 bases: TGTGCCAGCAGTTTGACAGGGCCCGGCTACACCTTC. The V gene is TRBV28, the J gene TRBJ1-2, with 7 bases that match TRBD1. This CDR3 has 12 amino acids. The trim removed 3 bases at V and 8 bases at J, leaving 3 bases unmatched. From germline, CDR1 is MDHEN and CDR2 SYDVKM.

This clone was counted ten times or more. The J gene is TRBJ2-1, the V gene TRBV7-8; D is possibly TRBD1 (5 bases). Per the germline V gene, CDR1 is SGHVS and CDR2 is FQNEAQ. The CDR3 extends over 13 amino acids. The germline V and J ends were trimmed by 5 bases and 12 bases, with 17 bases remaining between them. CDR3: CASSTTLGVGQFF. Here the CDR3 DNA reads TGTGCCAGCAGCACGACCCTAGGGGTAGGGCAGTTCTTC.

The J gene is TRBJ2-1, the V gene TRBV7-3, with 9 bases identical to TRBD2. Unmatched junction bases numbered 5, after V lost 1 base and J lost 10 bases. This CDR3 comprises 14 residues. Germline V gene data show CDR1 as SGHTA and CDR2 as FQGTGA. CDR3 in DNA: TGTGCCAGCAGCTTAAAGTCCACTAGCGGGGAGCAGTTCTTC. Protein sequence: CASSLKSTSGEQFF.

The chain uses TRBV2 and TRBJ2-5, with TRBD1 matching 10 bases. V trimming: 7 bases; J trimming: 5 bases; junction bases outside the gene matches: 13. The CDR3 runs 16 residues. The germline CDR1 and CDR2 sequences are SNHLY and FYNNEI. As DNA, the CDR3 is TGTGCCAGCAAAAGAGGGGGGGGACAGGGGATGGAGACCCAGTACTTC. This sequence encodes CASKRGGGQGMETQYF.

In its sample, this clone was seen many times. The chain couples TRBV5-6 to TRBJ1-4; D not resolved. Germline loops: CDR1 SGHDT, CDR2 YYEEEE. The CDR3 covers 12 residues. The germline V and J ends were trimmed by 2 bases and 6 bases, with 5 bases remaining between them. The CDR3 loop reads CASSFRDEKLFF. For the CDR3, the DNA is TGTGCCAGCAGCTTTCGGGATGAAAAACTGTTTTTT.